This T cell receptor beta chain was identified in a study of OX40 agonist ivuxolimab in advanced cancers. Study-level information: Three partial responders included one hepatocellular carcinoma patient and two cutaneous melanoma patients.

Profiling relied on immunoSEQ multiplex PCR, and the TCRdb table lists in-frame clones only, not all of them. The sample carries about 150,000 clones, 90% to 95% recorded once. Germline lookup yields CDR1 KGHSH and CDR2 LQKENI. The CDR3 sequence is 19 residues long. J was trimmed by 5 bases and V by 5 bases; bases with no gene match: 16. Blood sampling was done at baseline, cycle 4 day 1, and cycle 7 day 1. Here the sequenced sample was CD4+ or CD8+ T cells sorted from blood, taken in a trial of the OX40 agonist ivuxolimab. This receptor was taken from an adult with an advanced solid tumor such as melanoma, head and neck, liver or kidney cancer. The chain combines TRBV18 with TRBJ2-7; 15 positions agree with TRBD2. The CDR3 loop reads CASSEGSGTSGRLSHEQYF. CDR3 in DNA: TGTGCCAGCTCAGAGGGCTCCGGGACTAGCGGGAGGCTTTCCCACGAGCAGTACTTC.